This T cell receptor beta chain was sequenced during a study of T cells in localized non-small cell lung cancer. Findings and caveats of the study: A denser population of T cells in blood accompanied longer overall survival. Sequencing was restricted to one tumor region; therefore, heterogeneity remains possible. Adjacent lung was found to contain a median around 56 of the top 100 tumor clones.

The CDR3 is 14 residues long. CDR1 is LNHDA, CDR2 SQIVND, per germline (reference sequence). The V gene end was trimmed by 9 bases and the J gene end by 2 bases; junction bases not matched to a gene: 4. About this clone itself: What it binds is unknown.

Method: immunoSEQ multiplex PCR; TCRdb's copy keeps in-frame clones and lacks some. The sample holds about 25,000 clones, 92% seen once. The chain uses TRBV19 and TRBJ1-5, with TRBD1 identical over 10 bases. Sequenced material: peripheral blood, taken before any cancer treatment. This TCR came from a man aged 40 to 75 with stage III squamous cell lung carcinoma. CDR3 residues: CASSGTGGNQPQHF. In nucleotides, the CDR3 is TGTGCCAGCTCCGGGACAGGGGGCAATCAGCCCCAGCATTTT.